This paragraph covers one T cell receptor (beta chain) sequence. Its antigen remains unidentified. Base quality data are lacking; no much larger clone is found one base away. TCRbeta CDR3 regions were amplified from genomic DNA using the immunoSEQ Assay, a bias-controlled multiplex PCR. Turning to the authors' computational methods: Nucleated cell counts per sample were estimated from amplification of reference gene primers within the assay. To quantify the absolute abundance of each unique TCRbeta CDR3 rearrangement, sequence reads were collapsed and filtered. For each sample, productive Simpson clonality was calculated as the square root of Simpson's diversity index across productive rearrangements. In its TCRdb copy, this immuneACCESS table keeps in-frame sequences only and misses some clones. Where compared with another copy, unresolved V genes explain less than half of these, and the others have no known cause. That table supplies the V and J calls and clone size; D and trimming were determined from the DNA. A total of 300,000 to 400,000 clones appear in this sample, approximately 91% of them only once. About 7% of the sample is taken by the ten largest.

The data belong to a study of blood T cell repertoires in COVID-19 (dated by TCRdb to the early 2020s). Regarding the complete study: Samples covering the acute and convalescent phases of COVID-19 were provided by collaborators in the United States, Italy and Spain. The prospective study material was composed of cDNA or gDNA derived from T cells, B-cell-depleted T cells, or PBMCs. The dataset comprised deeply sampled blood TCRbeta repertoires from subjects exposed to, actively infected with, or recovered from COVID-19. The repertoires were released in a freely available public database meant as a resource for research on the immune response to SARS-CoV-2. Samples came from the ongoing ImmuneRACE study (first 160 participants) plus 1,254 subjects from 6 global collaborators. Sample metadata almost always included a de-identified subject ID, COVID-19 status, age in years and sex. Where available, HLA class I and class II types were taken from metadata supplied by the sample provider and were not determined by assay-based typing.

Broad study findings and their caveats: Clinical and demographic metadata were provided uncurated, with the amount varying by source and participant.

Its CDR3 holds 14 amino acids, cysteine through phenylalanine. Just CDR3 DNA is preserved here, 42 bases in frame from base 1. CDR1 is given as LGHDT and CDR2 as YNNKEL, both from the germline V gene (reference sequence). V is pared back by 1 base and J by 2 bases, with 7 bases lying between the germline termini. One collaborating source in Seattle enrolled patients while the patients were actively infected and followed the patients over time throughout the course of disease. Whole blood was collected in K2EDTA tubes by collaborating institutions according to the institutions' own protocols. For TCRbeta analysis, collaborators shipped samples in one of three forms: frozen whole blood, isolated PBMCs, or DNA extracted from either of those sample types.

The rearranged chain carries TRBV3-1 (or the pseudogene TRBV3-2) and TRBJ2-3; there is no confident call for the D gene. Source material: peripheral blood. The TCR sequence derives from an older woman with COVID-19, enrolled during active disease. The CDR3 reads as follows: CASSQGSLTDTQYF. Here is the DNA: TGTGCCAGCAGCCAAGGAAGCCTCACAGATACGCAGTATTTT.